The 21 T cell receptor beta chains below come from one sample, sequenced in a study of vaccination and CD4 T cells after COVID-19. Treatment meaning: roughly 11-day PBMC culture with coronavirus spike peptide pools or control peptides (ViraFEST assay). The Oncomine TCR Beta short-read assay was applied to DNA of cultured CD4+ T cells. From the PCR reads, TCRdb called clonotypes with MiXCR, one entry per CDR3 protein. The sample has 15,000 to 20,000 distinct CDR3 sequences; roughly 51% are singletons. These receptors' antigens are unknown. The specimen comprised cultured CD4+ T cells from blood, sampled after SARS-CoV-2 vaccination. Receptor source: a human donor with COVID-19.

V gene TRBV11-2 combines with J gene TRBJ2-1; no reliable D call. The germline V gene encodes CDR1 SGHAT and CDR2 FQNNGV. V was clipped by 7 bases and J by 6 bases, with 7 bases between them. This CDR3 region has 11 residues. The CDR3 loop reads CASTPGNEQFF. CDR3 DNA: TGTGCCAGCACCCCCGGCAATGAGCAGTTCTTC.

The rearrangement joins TRBV20-1 to TRBJ2-3, with D uncertain. The CDR3 has 11 residues. Germline loops: CDR1 DFQATT, CDR2 SNEGSKA (reference sequence). The CDR3 spells CTPRVTDTQYF. In DNA form, the CDR3 reads TGCACCCCTAGGGTCACAGATACGCAGTATTTT.

The gene calls are TRBV2 and TRBJ1-6, with a possible D match to TRBD1 (6 bases). With 9 bases removed from V and 9 bases from J, the gap between germline ends came to 21 bases. Germline CDR1 is SNHLY and CDR2 is FYNNEI. The CDR3 runs 15 residues. The CDR3 sequence is CASTSGGQGSSPLHF. The CDR3 DNA reads as TGTGCCAGTACTAGCGGGGGGCAGGGGAGTTCACCCCTCCACTTT.

This clonotype was observed a few times. The rearrangement links TRBV6-5 to TRBJ1-6, with D unresolved. This CDR3 comprises 13 residues. Germline CDR1 MNHEY, CDR2 SVGAGI. Trimming stripped 2 bases from V and 10 bases from J, with 9 bases between. The CDR3 sequence is CASSYGALSPLHF. The CDR3 bases are TGTGCCAGCAGTTACGGCGCTCTCTCACCCCTCCACTTT.

This clonotype occurred once. This sequence joins TRBV25-1 and TRBJ2-7; D is possibly TRBD1 or TRBD2 (5 bases each). This CDR3 comprises 12 residues. The V gene lost 6 bases and the J gene lost 4 bases, with 10 bases spanning the gap. The germline CDR1 and CDR2 sequences are MGHDK and SYGVNS. The CDR3 loop reads CASRVGVYEQYF. The CDR3 nucleotides are TGTGCCAGCAGGGTGGGGGTTTACGAGCAGTACTTC.

The CDR3 loop reads CASRNLGQYGYTF. CDR3 nucleotide sequence: TGTGCCAGTCGCAATCTCGGACAGTATGGCTACACCTTC. The gene calls are TRBV19 and TRBJ1-2, with D possibly matching TRBD1 (6 bases). CDR1 is LNHDA and CDR2 is SQIVND in the germline V gene (reference sequence). V dropped 8 bases and J dropped 5 bases, with 15 bases sitting between them. This CDR3 is 13 amino acids long.

Points on this clonotype: The junction departs from germline at one end; a sequencing error may be responsible. This rearrangement joins TRBV6-2 or TRBV6-3 to TRBJ2-7; the D gene could be TRBD1 or TRBD2 (5 bases each). The CDR3 contains 15 residues. Looked up from germline, CDR1 is MNHEY and CDR2 is SVGEGT. Written as DNA, the CDR3 is TGTGCCAACAGTCGGACCACCGGGACCATCTACGAGCAGTACTTC. It translates to CANSRTTGTIYEQYF.

The rearrangement joins TRBV20-1 to TRBJ2-1; no reliable D call. Germline CDR1 is DFQATT and CDR2 is SNEGSKA (reference sequence). CDR3 length: 14 amino acids. Trimming cost V 2 bases and J 0 bases, with 8 bases left between them. CDR3 coding DNA: TGCAGTGCTAGAACCAGGAGCTCCTACAATGAGCAGTTCTTC. It yields the protein CSARTRSSYNEQFF.

The chain joins TRBV6-1 to TRBJ2-5; D is possibly TRBD1 (5 bases). This CDR3 spans 15 amino acids. The V end was cut by 5 bases, the J end by 0 bases, with 13 bases between. Per germline, CDR1 MNHNS and CDR2 SASEGT. The CDR3 coding sequence is TGTGCCAGCAGTCCTCAGACAGTGAACCAAGAGACCCAGTACTTC. Protein product: CASSPQTVNQETQYF.

The chain has TRBV11-3 and TRBJ1-1; a possible D gene is TRBD1 (5 bases). This CDR3 region has 15 residues. Germline V lookup: CDR1 SGHNT, CDR2 YENEEA. V was clipped by 3 bases and J by 4 bases, with 15 bases between them. CDR3 amino acids: CASSFERGDGTEAFF. The CDR3 nucleotides are TGTGCCAGCAGCTTTGAACGGGGGGACGGCACTGAAGCTTTCTTT.

V gene TRBV28 combines with J gene TRBJ1-5; D remains ambiguous. The CDR3 contains 12 residues. The V and J ends lost 1 base and 6 bases respectively, with 4 bases between them. Germline CDR1 is MDHEN and CDR2 is SYDVKM. The CDR3 bases are TGTGCCAGCAGTTTATTAAGTCAGCCCCAGCATTTT. Its translation is CASSLLSQPQHF.

This clonotype was seen only once. The chain carries TRBV11-3 and TRBJ2-5, with 9 bases aligning to TRBD2. V gave up 1 base and J gave up 3 bases; unmatched junction bases: 3. This CDR3 comprises 15 residues. Germline CDR1 reads SGHNT; CDR2 reads YENEEA. CDR3 DNA sequence: TGTGCCAGCAGCTTAGGCGGCGGGGGGGAAGAGACCCAGTACTTC. Its translation: CASSLGGGGEETQYF.

This chain connects TRBV5-1 to TRBJ1-4; D is ambiguous. Germline CDR1 and CDR2: SGHRS and YFSETQ. The CDR3 covers 13 residues. Between the trimmed V and J ends, which lost 2 bases and 5 bases, there was a span of 7 bases. The chain's CDR3 is CASSLGQNEKLFF. DNA for the CDR3: TGCGCCAGCAGCTTAGGGCAGAATGAAAAACTGTTTTTT.

This clonotype was observed a single time. The chain employs TRBV28 and TRBJ2-4, with D hard to call. This CDR3 is 16 amino acids long. Trimming removed 6 bases from V and 2 bases from J, with 17 bases in between. Germline-derived CDR1 and CDR2 are MDHEN and SYDVKM. CDR3 in DNA: TGTGCCAGCAGCTCCGACGGGCTGGGGTCCAAAAACATTCAGTACTTC. Its translation: CASSSDGLGSKNIQYF. Full variable domain (missing parts from reference TRBV28 and TRBJ2-4): DVKVTQSSRYLVKRTGEKVFLECVQDMDHENMFWYRQDPGLGLRLIYFSYDVKMKEKGDIPEGYSVSREKKERFSLILESASTNQTSMYLCASSSDGLGSKNIQYFGAGTRLSVL.

J is TRBJ1-2 and V is TRBV28; 8 bases line up with TRBD1. The junction had 14 bases not matched to a gene; V was cut back by 6 bases and J by 8 bases. The CDR3 extends over 15 amino acids. Germline assignment: CDR1 MDHEN and CDR2 SYDVKM. The CDR3 DNA reads as TGTGCCAGCAGCGTAGGACAGGGAGGCTTGGGGGGCTACACCTTC. Translated: CASSVGQGGLGGYTF.

DNA of the CDR3: TGTGCCAGCAAGGGACAGGGGGCCTCTAATGAAAAACTGTTTTTT. Its translation is CASKGQGASNEKLFF. V is TRBV25-1 and J is TRBJ1-4; the match to TRBD1 covers 12 bases. Germline CDR1 and CDR2: MGHDK and SYGVNS. The length of the CDR3 is 15 residues. The J segment lost 3 bases and the V segment lost 7 bases, leaving 3 bases of the junction unmatched.

The chain joins TRBV12-3 or TRBV12-4 to TRBJ1-1, with 7 bases identical to TRBD1. The CDR3 consists of 14 residues. V shed 5 bases, J shed 5 bases, and the junction held 8 bases outside the gene matches. The DNA for the CDR3 is TGTGCCAGCAGTCCACAGGGGCGCGGGACTGAAGCTTTCTTT. It yields the protein CASSPQGRGTEAFF.

In this sample, this clonotype turned up a few times. The CDR3 region has the DNA TGTGCCACCAGCAGGCTAGGACAGGACGAGCAGTACTTC. Encoded protein: CATSRLGQDEQYF. The chain recombines TRBV15 with TRBJ2-7, with TRBD1 identical over 7 bases. V dropped 3 bases and J dropped 5; count of bases not matched to a gene: 4. The CDR3 spans 13 residues. Germline V CDR1 and CDR2: LNHNV, YYDKDF (reference sequence).

The chain employs TRBV7-9 and TRBJ2-3, with TRBD2 matching over 12 bases. Germline trimming cut 3 bases from V and 0 bases from J; bases unmatched to any gene: 1. There are 16 residues in the CDR3. Per germline, CDR1 SEHNR and CDR2 FQNEAQ (reference sequence). The CDR3 region is CASSFLAGGSTDTQYF. The DNA for the CDR3 is TGTGCCAGCAGCTTCCTAGCGGGGGGGAGCACAGATACGCAGTATTTT.

The rearrangement uses TRBV27 and TRBJ2-5, with D tentatively TRBD2 (7 bases). Germline assignment: CDR1 MNHEY and CDR2 SMNVEV (reference sequence). Trimming took 5 bases from V and 0 from J, leaving 16 bases between them. The CDR3 loop spans 16 amino acids. CDR3 protein: CASSGGGRGYQETQYF. The CDR3, as DNA: TGTGCCAGCAGTGGGGGGGGCCGGGGGTACCAAGAGACCCAGTACTTC.

The V call is TRBV5-4, the J call TRBJ1-6, with a tentative D call TRBD1 (5 bases). The CDR3 spans 15 residues. Germline lookup yields CDR1 SGHNT and CDR2 YYREEE (reference sequence). Between the trimmed V and J ends, which lost 6 bases and 4 bases, there was a span of 14 bases. In DNA form, the CDR3 reads TGTGCCAGCAACGGGACTCCTATGTATAATTCACCCCTCCACTTT. As protein: CASNGTPMYNSPLHF.